A single sample is the source of the 11 T cell receptor beta chains below, sequenced in a study of CD8 T cells in Susac syndrome. RNA was extracted with the RNeasy kit, and a quantity of about 0.45 to 1 ug was reverse transcribed using random hexamers. In TCRdb, the immunoSEQ multiplex PCR reads were re-called with MiXCR into one record per CDR3 protein. This sample has about 180,000 distinct CDR3 sequences; approximately 94% occur once, and the top ten carry 0.12%. The material sequenced was CD4+ T cells from PBMCs. Source of these receptors: a human donor with Susac syndrome.

The chain has TRBV27 and TRBJ2-7; no clear D. The CDR3 has 15 residues. In germline, CDR1 is MNHEY, CDR2 SMNVEV (reference sequence). Trimming took 1 base from V and 0 from J, leaving 10 bases between them. CDR3 bases: TGTGCCAGCAGTTTATGGCCCCTAGACTCCTACGAGCAGTACTTC. It is translated as CASSLWPLDSYEQYF.

The J gene is TRBJ1-2, the V gene TRBV29-1; D is unresolved. CDR1 and CDR2 (germline): SQVTM, ANQGSEA. V lost 3 bases to trimming and J lost 8 bases, with 13 bases between them. This CDR3 region has 12 residues. The CDR3 is CSVDQERLGYTF. The CDR3 DNA sequence: TGCAGCGTTGACCAGGAGAGGTTGGGCTACACCTTC.

The rearrangement links TRBV5-8 to TRBJ2-1; D unclear. This CDR3 has 10 amino acids. The V and J ends lost 4 bases and 8 bases respectively, with 4 bases between them. Germline CDR1 is SGHTS and CDR2 is YDEGEE. Written as DNA, the CDR3 is TGTGCCAGCAGCGGGCATGAGCAGTTCTTC. It specifies CASSGHEQFF. Variable domain in full (rest from reference TRBV5-8 and TRBJ2-1): EAGVTQSPTHLIKTRGQQATLRCSPISGHTSVYWYQQALGLGLQFLLWYDEGEERNRGNFPPRFSGRQFPNYSSELNVNALELEDSALYLCASSGHEQFFGPGTRLTVL.

V usage is TRBV9 and J usage is TRBJ2-1; TRBD2 agrees at 12 bases. The CDR3 is 16 residues long. The germline gives CDR1 SGDLS, CDR2 YYNGEE. V lost 1 base and J lost 4; bases outside the gene matches: 3. CDR3 DNA: TGTGCCAGCAGCGTATCGGGGACTAGCGGGTACAATGAGCAGTTCTTC. Encoded protein: CASSVSGTSGYNEQFF.

This clonotype was seen once. The chain links TRBV5-6 to TRBJ2-3, with D maybe TRBD1 (6 bases). V was shortened by 3 bases and J by 0 bases, with 11 bases between the two germline ends. This CDR3 is 15 amino acids long. Germline-derived CDR1 and CDR2 are SGHDT and YYEEEE. The CDR3 loop reads CASSSRDRSTDTQYF. CDR3 DNA sequence: TGTGCCAGCAGCTCCCGAGACAGGAGCACAGATACGCAGTATTTT.

The J gene is TRBJ2-7, the V gene TRBV4-2; TRBD1 agrees at 7 bases. Germline CDR1 is LGHNA and CDR2 is YNFKEQ. With 1 base clipped from V and 2 bases from J, the junction kept 8 bases outside the gene matches. CDR3 size: 16 residues. The CDR3 spells CASSQAGTVPTYEQYF. The CDR3 coding sequence is TGTGCCAGCAGCCAAGCCGGGACAGTGCCAACCTACGAGCAGTACTTC.

V usage is TRBV5-1 and J usage is TRBJ2-3; D uncertain. The CDR3 has 12 amino acids. Trimming shortened V by 4 bases and J by 6 bases, and 9 bases separated the two germline ends. Germline values: CDR1 SGHRS, CDR2 YFSETQ. CDR3 loop: CASSRELDTQYF. DNA of the CDR3: TGCGCCAGCAGCAGAGAGCTGGATACGCAGTATTTT.

This chain uses TRBV7-9 with TRBJ2-2; D uncertain. This CDR3 is built from 16 residues. V shed 5 bases and J shed 0 bases, with 13 bases lying between them. CDR1 is SEHNR and CDR2 is FQNEAQ in the germline V gene (reference sequence). The DNA for the CDR3 is TGTGCCAGCAGCCCCCGAGGCGACGCGAACACCGGGGAGCTGTTTTTT. This translates into CASSPRGDANTGELFF.

The chain is built from TRBV7-2 and TRBJ1-2; possible D gene TRBD1, 5 bases. V was clipped by 7 bases and J by 8 bases, with 20 bases between them. Per the germline V gene, CDR1 is SGHTA and CDR2 is FQGNSA. The CDR3 is 14 amino acids. In DNA, the CDR3 is TGTGCCAGCACCAACATTCCAGGGAGTCGAGGCTACACCTTC. It specifies CASTNIPGSRGYTF.

The V call is TRBV2, the J call TRBJ2-1, with 13 bases matching TRBD2. CDR3 size: 16 residues. Trimming took 7 bases from V and 1 from J; bases not matched to a gene: 4. CDR1 and CDR2 (germline): SNHLY, FYNNEI. For the CDR3, the DNA is TGTGCCAGCACCGGGACTAGCGGGGTTTCCTACAATGAGCAGTTCTTC. Amino acid sequence: CASTGTSGVSYNEQFF. Variable domain in full (rest from reference TRBV2 and TRBJ2-1): EPEVTQTPSHQVTQMGQEVILRCVPISNHLYFYWYRQILGQKVEFLVSFYNNEISEKSEIFDDQFSVERPDGSNFTLKIRSTKLEDSAMYFCASTGTSGVSYNEQFFGPGTRLTVL.

The chain links TRBV9 to TRBJ2-2, with D unresolved. The germline V gene encodes CDR1 SGDLS and CDR2 YYNGEE. The CDR3 contains 14 residues. Trimming left V 0 bases short and J 5 bases short, with 8 bases between. Written as DNA, the CDR3 is TGTGCCAGCAGCGTAGGGGCCATGACCGGGGAGCTGTTTTTT. Encoded protein: CASSVGAMTGELFF.